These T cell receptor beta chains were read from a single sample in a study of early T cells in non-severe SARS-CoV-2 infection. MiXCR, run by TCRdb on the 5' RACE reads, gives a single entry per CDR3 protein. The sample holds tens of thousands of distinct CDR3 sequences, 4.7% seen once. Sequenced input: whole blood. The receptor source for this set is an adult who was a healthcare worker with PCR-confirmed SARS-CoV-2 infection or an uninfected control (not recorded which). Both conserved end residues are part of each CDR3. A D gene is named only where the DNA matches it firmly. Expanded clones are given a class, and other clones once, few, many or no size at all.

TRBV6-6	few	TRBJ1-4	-	TGTGCCAGCAGGGGCCGTTCAGGGTTGGATGAAAAACTGTTTTTT	CASRGRSGLDEKLFF
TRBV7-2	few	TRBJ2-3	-	TGTGCCAGCAGCTCGTACACAGATACGCAGTATTTT	CASSSYTDTQYF
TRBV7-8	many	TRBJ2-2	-	TGTGCCAGCAGCTTGTTGGGCGGGCTCCAACCGAGGGGCCCCGGGGAGCTGTTTTTT	CASSLLGGLQPRGPGELFF
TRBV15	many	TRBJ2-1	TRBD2	TGTGCCACCAGCAGCCCCAGTAGCGGGAAAAGGAACAATGAGCAGTTCTTC	CATSSPSSGKRNNEQFF
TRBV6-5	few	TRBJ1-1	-	TGTGCCAGCAGACTCCGGGTGAACACTGAAGCTTTCTTT	CASRLRVNTEAFF
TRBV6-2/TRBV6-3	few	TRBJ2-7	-	TGTGCCAGCAGTTCCTCTGTGTACGAGCAGTACTTC	CASSSSVYEQYF
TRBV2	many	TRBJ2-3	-	TGTGCCAGCAGTGAAGGGCAAGCAGCGCGCACAGATACGCAGTATTTT	CASSEGQAARTDTQYF
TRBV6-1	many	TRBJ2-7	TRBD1	TGTGCCAGCCAGGACAGGTACGAGCAGTACTTC	CASQDRYEQYF
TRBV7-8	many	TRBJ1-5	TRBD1	TGTGCCAGCAGCCAAAGACAGGGACGCAATCAGCCCCAGCATTTT	CASSQRQGRNQPQHF
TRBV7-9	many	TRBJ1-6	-	TGTGCCAGCAGCTTAGGAGTGGGTTTGAGTTGGAATTCACCCCTCCACTTT	CASSLGVGLSWNSPLHF
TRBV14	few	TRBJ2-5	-	TGTGCCAGCAGCCAAGGACGGGCCTTTTACCAAGAGACCCAGTACTTC	CASSQGRAFYQETQYF
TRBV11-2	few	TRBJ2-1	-	TGTGCCAGCAGCTTAATTATAGACAATGAGCAGTTCTTC	CASSLIIDNEQFF
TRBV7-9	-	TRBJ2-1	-	TGTGCCAGCAGCTGGACGCCAGACAATGAGCAGTTCTTC	CASSWTPDNEQFF
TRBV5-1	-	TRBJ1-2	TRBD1	TGCGCCAGCAGCTTGGCGGCAGGGGGCGACTATGGCTACACCTTC	CASSLAAGGDYGYTF
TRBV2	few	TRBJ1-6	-	TGTGCCAGCAGAGGAGCGGGCCAACAAATGGGTTCACCCCTCCACTTT	CASRGAGQQMGSPLHF
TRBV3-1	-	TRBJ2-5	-	TGTGCCAGCAGCAGTATCGCCTTCCAGTACTTC	CASSSIAFQYF
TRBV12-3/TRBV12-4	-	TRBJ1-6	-	TGTGCCTCCCAGGGAGGTAATTCACCCCTCCACTTT	CASQGGNSPLHF
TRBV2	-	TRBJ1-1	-	TGTGCCAGCAGTGAAGGCTACACTGAAGCTTTCTTT	CASSEGYTEAFF
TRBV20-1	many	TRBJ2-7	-	TGCAGTGCTAGTAGACGGCAGTACGAGCAGTACTTC	CSASRRQYEQYF
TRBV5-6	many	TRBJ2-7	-	TGTGCCAGCAGCTTTCGGGGGTGGACGTCCTACGAGCAGTACTTC	CASSFRGWTSYEQYF
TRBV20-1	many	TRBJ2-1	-	TGCAGTGCCCCCGCGAGGGGTGTAGCTTACTACAATGAGCAGTTCTTC	CSAPARGVAYYNEQFF
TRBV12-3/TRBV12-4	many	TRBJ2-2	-	TGTGCCAGCAGAATCCCAGGGGATTCGAACACCGGGGAGCTGTTTTTT	CASRIPGDSNTGELFF